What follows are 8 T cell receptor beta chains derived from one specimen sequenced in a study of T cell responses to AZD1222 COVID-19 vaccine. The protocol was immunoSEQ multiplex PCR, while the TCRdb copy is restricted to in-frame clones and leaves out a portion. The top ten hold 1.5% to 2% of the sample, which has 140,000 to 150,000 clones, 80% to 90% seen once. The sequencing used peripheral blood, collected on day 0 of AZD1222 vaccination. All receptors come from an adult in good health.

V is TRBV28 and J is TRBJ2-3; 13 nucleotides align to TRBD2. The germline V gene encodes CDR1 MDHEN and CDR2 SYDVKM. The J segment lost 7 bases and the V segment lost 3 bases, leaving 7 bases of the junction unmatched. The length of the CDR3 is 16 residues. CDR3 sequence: CASSFYGLAGENTQYF. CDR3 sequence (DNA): TGTGCCAGCAGTTTTTATGGACTAGCGGGGGAAAATACGCAGTATTTT.

The DNA of the CDR3 is TGTGCCAGCAGCTTAGACCTCGACAAGGCCACTGAAGCTTTCTTT. Its protein product is CASSLDLDKATEAFF. The genes are TRBV11-2 and TRBJ1-1; D gene unclear. In germline, CDR1 is SGHAT, CDR2 FQNNGV. The CDR3 has 15 residues. With 0 bases removed from V and 4 bases from J, the gap between germline ends came to 12 bases.

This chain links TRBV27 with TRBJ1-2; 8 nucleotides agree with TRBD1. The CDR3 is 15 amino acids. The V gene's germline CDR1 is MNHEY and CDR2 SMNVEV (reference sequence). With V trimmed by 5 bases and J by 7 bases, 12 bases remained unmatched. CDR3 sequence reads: CASSLSGQAFFGYTF. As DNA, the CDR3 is TGTGCCAGCAGTCTTTCGGGACAGGCGTTTTTTGGCTACACCTTC.

The CDR3 loop is CASSQLFRQGGGRNTEAFF. The CDR3 DNA follows: TGCGCCAGCAGCCAGCTTTTTCGACAGGGAGGGGGGCGGAACACTGAAGCTTTCTTT. The rearrangement uses TRBV4-1 and TRBJ1-1; TRBD1 matches 7 bases. J lost 1 base, V lost 3 bases, and 17 bases had no gene match. The CDR3 contains 19 residues. In germline, CDR1 is MGHRA, CDR2 YSYEKL.

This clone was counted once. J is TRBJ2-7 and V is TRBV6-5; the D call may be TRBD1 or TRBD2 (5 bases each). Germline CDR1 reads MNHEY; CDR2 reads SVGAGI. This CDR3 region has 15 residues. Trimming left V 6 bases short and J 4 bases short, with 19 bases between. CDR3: CASSKGTTVFYEQYF. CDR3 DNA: TGTGCCAGCAGCAAGGGGACGACCGTATTTTACGAGCAGTACTTC.

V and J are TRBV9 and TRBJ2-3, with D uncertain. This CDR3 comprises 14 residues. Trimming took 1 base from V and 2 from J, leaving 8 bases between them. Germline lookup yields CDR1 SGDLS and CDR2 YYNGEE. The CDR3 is CASSVISYTDTQYF. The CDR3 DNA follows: TGTGCCAGCAGCGTAATCAGTTACACAGATACGCAGTATTTT.

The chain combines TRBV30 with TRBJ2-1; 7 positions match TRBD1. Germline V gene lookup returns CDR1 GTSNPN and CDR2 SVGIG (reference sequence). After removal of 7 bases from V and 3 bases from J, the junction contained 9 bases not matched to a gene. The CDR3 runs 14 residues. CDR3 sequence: CASYTGVIYNEQFF. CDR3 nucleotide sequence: TGTGCCTCATACACAGGGGTGATCTACAATGAGCAGTTCTTC.

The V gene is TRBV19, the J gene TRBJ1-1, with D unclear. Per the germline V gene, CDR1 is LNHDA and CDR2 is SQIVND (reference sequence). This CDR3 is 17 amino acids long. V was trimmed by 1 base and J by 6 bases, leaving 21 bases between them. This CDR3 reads CASSIAHSGLGRAEAFF. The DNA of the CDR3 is TGTGCCAGTAGTATAGCCCACTCCGGACTAGGGCGCGCTGAAGCTTTCTTT.